These 23 T cell receptor beta chains were all obtained from the same sample, sequenced in a study of T cell responses to AZD1222 COVID-19 vaccine (dated by TCRdb to about 2021). Libraries came from the immunoSEQ multiplex PCR assay. Not all clones reach the TCRdb copy of this immuneACCESS table, which keeps in-frame sequences only. Checked studies attribute under half of the gap to unresolved V genes and leave the rest unexplained. For this sample the table gives 150,000 to 200,000 clones, of which 90% were detected only once. The ten largest clones represent about 5.9% of the sample. The time point tag for this specimen amounts to: about 28 days (+/-7) after the second vaccine dose. The sample was peripheral blood, taken 28 days after the second AZD1222 dose. The source is an adult who received the AZD1222 COVID-19 vaccine.

The rearrangement links TRBV4-2 to TRBJ2-6; D remains unclear. Trimming cost V 1 base and J 4 bases, with 17 bases left between them. The CDR3 runs to 18 residues. Germline V gene lookup returns CDR1 LGHNA and CDR2 YNFKEQ. In DNA form, the CDR3 reads TGTGCCAGCAGCCAAGCAGACACCCCTAGGGTCGGGGCCAACGTCCTGACTTTC. It codes for CASSQADTPRVGANVLTF.

The V call is TRBV2, the J call TRBJ2-5, with D uncertain. Trimming took 5 bases from V and 2 from J, leaving 12 bases between them. This CDR3 contains 14 residues. The V gene's germline CDR1 is SNHLY and CDR2 FYNNEI. CDR3: CASSRLQPQETQYF. CDR3 bases: TGTGCCAGCAGTCGGCTCCAGCCTCAAGAGACCCAGTACTTC.

The chain employs TRBV6-1 and TRBJ1-1; D uncertain. V dropped 0 bases and J dropped 0 bases, with 2 bases sitting between them. In germline, CDR1 is MNHNS, CDR2 SASEGT. The CDR3 runs to 13 residues. The DNA for the CDR3 is TGTGCCAGCAGTGAAGCACTGAACACTGAAGCTTTCTTT. Amino acids: CASSEALNTEAFF.

The chain carries TRBV30 and TRBJ1-1, with TRBD1 as a possible D gene (6 bases). V was cut by 5 bases and J by 6 bases, with 16 bases left in between. Germline lookup yields CDR1 GTSNPN and CDR2 SVGIG (reference sequence). The CDR3 is made up of 13 amino acids. The CDR3 reads CAWRYRDNAEAFF. The CDR3 DNA follows: TGTGCCTGGCGTTACAGGGATAACGCTGAAGCTTTCTTT.

The chain employs TRBV28 and TRBJ1-1; D not certain. Trimming removed 3 bases from V and 3 bases from J, with 5 bases in between. The V gene's germline CDR1 is MDHEN and CDR2 SYDVKM. This CDR3 has 12 residues. The CDR3 DNA reads TGTGCCAGCAGTTTGTCGGACACTGAAGCTTTCTTT. This gives the protein CASSLSDTEAFF.

The V and J genes are TRBV30 and TRBJ2-7, with 8 bases fitting TRBD1. The junction had 9 bases not matched to a gene; V was cut back by 5 bases and J by 9 bases. The CDR3 loop spans 12 amino acids. Per the germline V gene, CDR1 is GTSNPN and CDR2 is SVGIG (reference sequence). The CDR3 DNA follows: TGTGCCTGGGGCGGACAGGGACCAGGGCAGTACTTC. This translates into CAWGGQGPGQYF.

The V call is TRBV3-1 (or the pseudogene TRBV3-2), the J call TRBJ1-2; unclear D gene. CDR3 size: 13 residues. Germline loops: CDR1 LGHDT, CDR2 YNNKEL (reference sequence). V gave up 2 bases and J gave up 8 bases, with 12 bases separating them. The CDR3 region has the DNA TGTGCCAGCAGCCAAAGGACCAGCGAAGGCTACACCTTC. Translating gives CASSQRTSEGYTF.

The sample holds one count of this clone. The genes are TRBV6-5 and TRBJ1-5; 9 bases map to TRBD1. In germline, CDR1 is MNHEY, CDR2 SVGAGI. The V segment lost 5 bases and the J segment 2 bases; nucleotides outside the gene matches: 1. The CDR3 totals 14 residues. CDR3 bases: TGTGCCAGCAGTAGGACAGGGGGCAATCAGCCCCAGCATTTT. Its protein product is CASSRTGGNQPQHF.

V usage is TRBV7-9 and J usage is TRBJ2-6; perhaps TRBD1 as D (6 bases). The V and J ends lost 5 bases and 4 bases respectively, with 15 bases between them. Germline V gene data show CDR1 as SEHNR and CDR2 as FQNEAQ (reference sequence). The CDR3 consists of 16 residues. The DNA of the CDR3 is TGTGCCAGCAGCATGAACGCAGGGGTCGGGGCCAACGTCCTGACTTTC. Protein product: CASSMNAGVGANVLTF.

This sequence joins TRBV28 and TRBJ1-2, with TRBD1 as a possible D gene (5 bases). Germline V gene lookup returns CDR1 MDHEN and CDR2 SYDVKM. The ends were cut back, 2 bases at V and 6 bases at J, with 19 bases in the middle. The CDR3 has 16 amino acids. The CDR3 DNA reads as TGTGCCAGCAGTTTAACTGGGACGCGGCCCCGGGATGGCTACACCTTC. Protein sequence: CASSLTGTRPRDGYTF.

This clone turned up a few times. The chain recombines TRBV6-1 with TRBJ2-3; the D gene is possibly TRBD1 (6 bases). Trimming took 3 bases from V and 8 from J, leaving 9 bases between them. The germline V gene encodes CDR1 MNHNS and CDR2 SASEGT. The length of the CDR3 is 12 residues. CDR3 residues: CASSEGTSTQYF. The CDR3 bases are TGTGCCAGCAGTGAGGGGACAAGTACGCAGTATTTT.

The chain carries TRBV5-1 and TRBJ2-1, with 9 bases aligning to TRBD1. The ends lost 4 bases at V and 5 bases at J; junction bases unmatched: 4. This CDR3 comprises 14 residues. The germline V gene encodes CDR1 SGHRS and CDR2 YFSETQ. CDR3 amino acids: CASSLQGADNEQFF. Here the CDR3 DNA reads TGCGCCAGCAGCCTACAGGGGGCTGACAATGAGCAGTTCTTC.

The gene calls are TRBV5-1 and TRBJ1-3; no reliable D call. The CDR3 is 16 residues long. From germline, CDR1 is SGHRS and CDR2 YFSETQ. The V gene lost 4 bases and the J gene lost 7 bases, with 21 bases spanning the gap. CDR3 coding DNA: TGCGCCAGCAGCCCGGAGACGGCATCCGCAACGAACACCATATATTTT. This sequence encodes CASSPETASATNTIYF.

The genes are TRBV3-1 (or the pseudogene TRBV3-2) and TRBJ2-3, with 8 positions matching TRBD2. Germline CDR1 is LGHDT and CDR2 is YNNKEL (reference sequence). V trimming: 6 bases; J trimming: 7 bases; junction bases outside the gene matches: 21. The CDR3 length is 18 residues. CDR3 DNA: TGTGCCAGCAGTCAACAAGGCAAGGGACTAGGGCTTTCTTATACGCAGTATTTT. Translation: CASSQQGKGLGLSYTQYF.

This clone appeared a single time. The rearrangement links TRBV7-2 to TRBJ2-7; a weak D match, TRBD2 (6 bases). Trimming shortened V by 1 base and J by 2 bases, and 12 bases separated the two germline ends. The CDR3 has 15 residues. The germline gives CDR1 SGHTA, CDR2 FQGNSA. CDR3 coding DNA: TGTGCCAGCAGCTTAGTGTCGGGGGACCCCTACGAGCAGTACTTC. Its translation is CASSLVSGDPYEQYF.

The chain joins TRBV2 to TRBJ2-1; possibly TRBD2 for D (6 bases). CDR1 is SNHLY, CDR2 FYNNEI, per germline. The germline V and J ends were trimmed by 6 bases and 8 bases, with 14 bases remaining between them. CDR3 size: 13 residues. The CDR3 DNA sequence: TGTGCCAGCAGGGGGCTAGCGCTGGATGAGCAGTTCTTC. Encoded protein: CASRGLALDEQFF. Full variable domain (outside the CDR3, taken from reference TRBV2 and TRBJ2-1): EPEVTQTPSHQVTQMGQEVILRCVPISNHLYFYWYRQILGQKVEFLVSFYNNEISEKSEIFDDQFSVERPDGSNFTLKIRSTKLEDSAMYFCASRGLALDEQFFGPGTRLTVL.

The chain joins TRBV27 to TRBJ2-7; D call uncertain. Trimming pared 6 bases from V and 2 bases from J, leaving 11 bases between. This CDR3 spans 13 amino acids. Germline-derived CDR1 and CDR2 are MNHEY and SMNVEV (reference sequence). CDR3 protein: CASSLRNTYEQYF. The CDR3 DNA reads as TGTGCCAGCAGCCTCAGGAATACCTACGAGCAGTACTTC.

This sequence joins TRBV7-3 and TRBJ1-6; D is unclear. CDR3 length: 12 amino acids. V dropped 4 bases and J dropped 7 bases, with 5 bases sitting between them. Germline CDR1 is SGHTA and CDR2 is FQGTGA. The DNA of the CDR3 is TGTGCCAGCAGCTATGGAAATTCACCCCTCCACTTT. Residues: CASSYGNSPLHF.

The rearrangement uses TRBV28 and TRBJ1-1, with 7 bases lining up with TRBD1. This CDR3 is 17 amino acids long. V shed 5 bases and J 3 bases; nucleotides not matched to a gene: 15. The germline gives CDR1 MDHEN, CDR2 SYDVKM. In nucleotides, the CDR3 is TGTGCCAGCAGTCCCACACAGGGGAAGCGAGGGTACACTGAAGCTTTCTTT. Its protein product is CASSPTQGKRGYTEAFF.

This chain links TRBV7-9 with TRBJ1-6; D might be TRBD1 (5 bases). The germline V gene encodes CDR1 SEHNR and CDR2 FQNEAQ (reference sequence). V dropped 4 bases and J dropped 13 bases, with 20 bases sitting between them. CDR3 size: 15 residues. CDR3 nucleotides: TGTGCCAGCAGCTCGTCGGGACGCCGATGGATTCCCCTCCACTTT. This gives the protein CASSSSGRRWIPLHF.

The rearrangement joins TRBV28 to TRBJ1-4; 9 bases fit TRBD1. The CDR3 loop spans 14 amino acids. After removal of 5 bases from V and 7 bases from J, the junction contained 5 bases not matched to a gene. CDR1 and CDR2 (germline): MDHEN, SYDVKM. The CDR3 here is CASSKTGGGEKLFF. CDR3 DNA sequence: TGTGCCAGCAGTAAGACAGGGGGGGGTGAAAAACTGTTTTTT.

The V and J genes are TRBV6-4 and TRBJ1-1, with D possibly TRBD1 on 5 matching bases. CDR3 length: 14 amino acids. V was clipped by 6 bases and J by 10 bases, with 21 bases between them. CDR1 and CDR2 (germline): MRHNA, SNTAGT. CDR3 nucleotides: TGTGCCAGCAGCACGGGAGGGAGGGGAGGACCAGCTTTCTTT. It encodes CASSTGGRGGPAFF.

The V and J genes are TRBV5-1 and TRBJ2-5; D is uncertain. The CDR3 has 12 residues. From germline, CDR1 is SGHRS and CDR2 YFSETQ. V lost 3 bases and J lost 0, with 3 bases in between. The CDR3 nucleotides are TGCGCCAGCAGCTGGGACCAAGAGACCCAGTACTTC. This encodes CASSWDQETQYF.